This T cell receptor (beta chain) was recovered during a study of blood T cell repertoires in COVID-19. The overall study: Recovered status in Cohort 3 required two negative PCRs, clearance, or symptom resolution. PBMCs, B-cell-depleted T cells, or T cells provided the cDNA or gDNA that made up the material.

Donors were grouped by their self-reported clinical history. The germline CDR1 and CDR2 sequences are MNHEY and SMNVEV (reference sequence). With 5 bases removed from V and 0 bases from J, the gap between germline ends came to 10 bases. This CDR3 is 14 amino acids long. This clone was detected once. As originally analysed: Reference gene primer amplification gave nucleated cell count estimates. Profiling relied on immunoSEQ multiplex PCR, and the TCRdb table lists in-frame clones only, not all of them. Clone size and V and J calls were adopted from that table, with D and trimming inferred from the DNA. The table records a few hundred thousand clones, 80% to 90% of them present only once.

Sequencing was performed on PBMCs or T cells enriched from blood (not recorded which). The chain has TRBV27 and TRBJ1-1; D unclear. The clonotype comes from a man aged 35 to 55 in a cohort exposed to, infected with or recovered from COVID-19 (not recorded which). CDR3 residues: CASSPPGMNTEAFF. The CDR3, as DNA: TGTGCCAGCAGTCCGCCCGGGATGAACACTGAAGCTTTCTTT.